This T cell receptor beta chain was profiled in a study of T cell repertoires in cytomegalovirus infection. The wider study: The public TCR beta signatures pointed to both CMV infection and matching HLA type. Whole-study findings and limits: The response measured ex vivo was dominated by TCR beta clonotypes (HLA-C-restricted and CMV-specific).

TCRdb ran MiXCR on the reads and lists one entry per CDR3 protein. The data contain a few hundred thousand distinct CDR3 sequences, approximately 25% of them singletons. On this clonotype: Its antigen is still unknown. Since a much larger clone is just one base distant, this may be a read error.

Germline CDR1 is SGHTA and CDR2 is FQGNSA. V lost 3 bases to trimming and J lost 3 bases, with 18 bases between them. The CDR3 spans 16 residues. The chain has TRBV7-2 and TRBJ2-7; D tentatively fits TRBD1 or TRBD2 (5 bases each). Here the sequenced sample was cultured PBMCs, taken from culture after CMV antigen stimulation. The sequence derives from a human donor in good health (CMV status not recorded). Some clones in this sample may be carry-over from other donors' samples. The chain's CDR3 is CASSLQAVFGGYEQYF. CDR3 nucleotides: TGTGCCAGCAGCTTGCAGGCGGTGTTTGGGGGCTACGAGCAGTACTTC.